What follows describes a single T cell receptor beta chain. The antigen is undetermined. CDR1 MGHRA and CDR2 YSYEKL come from the germline V gene. Trimming cost V 0 bases and J 7 bases, with 15 bases left between them. The CDR3 consists of 15 residues. Assay used: immunoSEQ multiplex PCR; TCRdb lists only in-frame clones, some missing. The repertoire holds roughly 2.1 million clones, with about 92% as singletons. The data were obtained in a study of shared clonotypes between healthy human individuals. Terminally differentiated effector memory CD45RA+ cells were left out of the naive CD8 fraction, which was CD45RO-negative and positively selected for CCR7. Regarding the study as a whole: The sharing of 4% to 5.5% of naive CD4 clonotypes was seen across a few donors.

Sequenced sample: naive CD8+ T cells from PBMCs. The rearrangement joins TRBV4-1 to TRBJ1-1, with D maybe TRBD1 (6 bases). The receptor comes from a man aged 18-30 years in good health. Some clones in this sample may be carry-over from other donors' samples. The CDR3 nucleotides read TGCGCCAGCAGCCAAGACAGGACAGAGGGTAGTGAAGCTTTCTTT. Protein product: CASSQDRTEGSEAFF.